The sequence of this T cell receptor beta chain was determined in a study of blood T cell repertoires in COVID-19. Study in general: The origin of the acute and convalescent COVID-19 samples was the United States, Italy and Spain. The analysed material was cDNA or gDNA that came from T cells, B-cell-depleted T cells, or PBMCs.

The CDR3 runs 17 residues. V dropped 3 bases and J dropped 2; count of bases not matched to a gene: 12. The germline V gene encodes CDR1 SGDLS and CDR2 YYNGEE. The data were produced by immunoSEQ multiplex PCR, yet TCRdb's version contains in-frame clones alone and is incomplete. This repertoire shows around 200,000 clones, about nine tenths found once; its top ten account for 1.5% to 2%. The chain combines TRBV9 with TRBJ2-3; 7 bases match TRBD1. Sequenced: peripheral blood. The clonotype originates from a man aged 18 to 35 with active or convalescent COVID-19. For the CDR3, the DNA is TGTGCCAGCAGCGCCCCGAGGGACAGCGAGGACACAGATACGCAGTATTTT. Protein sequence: CASSAPRDSEDTDTQYF.